The 7 T cell receptor beta chains below were found in one sample sequenced in a study of memory CD4+ T cells and cytomegalovirus serostatus. Single viable CD3+CD4+CD8-CD45RO+ cells were sorted as the memory CD4+ T cells. The data were produced by immunoSEQ multiplex PCR, yet TCRdb's version contains in-frame clones alone and is incomplete. The sample contains about 57,000 clones, 65% to 80% of which appear only once. The sequencing sample was made of memory CD4+ T cells from blood. The receptors originated from an adult in good health and CMV-seronegative.

The chain employs TRBV6-1 and TRBJ2-7; 8 bases align to TRBD1. The CDR3 contains 13 residues. The V gene end was trimmed by 10 bases and the J gene end by 3 bases; junction bases not matched to a gene: 8. Germline V gene lookup returns CDR1 MNHNS and CDR2 SASEGT. The CDR3 reads CATRTGSFYEQYF. The DNA for the CDR3 is TGTGCCACCCGGACAGGGAGCTTCTACGAGCAGTACTTC.

The chain employs TRBV4-2 and TRBJ1-1, with a tentative D call TRBD1 (6 bases). Germline CDR1 LGHNA, CDR2 YNFKEQ. The CDR3 has 14 residues. Trimming shortened V by 5 bases and J by 3 bases, and 13 bases separated the two germline ends. The CDR3 DNA reads as TGTGCCAGCAGCTTGGTTGCAGGGGACACTGAAGCTTTCTTT. It is translated as CASSLVAGDTEAFF.

The chain recombines TRBV6-5 with TRBJ1-5; 7 bases map to TRBD1. V shed 5 bases, J shed 6 bases, and the junction held 10 bases outside the gene matches. The CDR3 contains 15 residues. The germline gives CDR1 MNHEY, CDR2 SVGAGI. Here the CDR3 DNA reads TGTGCCAGCAGTCGCGAATCAACAGGGGTTCAGCCCCAGCATTTT. It yields the protein CASSRESTGVQPQHF.

The rearrangement joins TRBV11-2 to TRBJ2-5, with D possibly matching TRBD2 (6 bases). Trimming took off 4 bases at V and 2 bases at J, with 11 bases between the two ends. Germline lookup yields CDR1 SGHAT and CDR2 FQNNGV. The CDR3 consists of 14 residues. The CDR3 region is CASSSLGGQETQYF. The CDR3 DNA sequence: TGTGCCAGCAGCTCCTTGGGGGGACAAGAGACCCAGTACTTC.

The chain carries TRBV11-2 and TRBJ2-3; unclear D gene. CDR3 length equals 12 residues. Germline V gives CDR1 SGHAT, CDR2 FQNNGV. V lost 1 base and J 4 bases, leaving 3 bases between the germline ends. The CDR3, as DNA: TGTGCCAGCAGCTTAGTGCCAGATACGCAGTATTTT. Its translation is CASSLVPDTQYF.

The rearrangement uses TRBV7-3 and TRBJ2-3; D call uncertain. CDR3 size: 17 residues. V was pared by 0 bases and J by 0 bases, with 13 bases between. Per the germline V gene, CDR1 is SGHTA and CDR2 is FQGTGA. DNA for the CDR3: TGTGCCAGCAGCTTAACGCAACGTGAAGGAAGCACAGATACGCAGTATTTT. Amino acid sequence: CASSLTQREGSTDTQYF.

For this clone: This specimen includes other DNA sequences encoding the same CDR3. The chain carries TRBV7-6 and TRBJ2-2, with D hard to call. Germline-derived CDR1 and CDR2 are SGHVS and FNYEAQ. The germline V and J ends were trimmed by 4 bases and 1 base, with 4 bases remaining between them. This CDR3 is built from 13 residues. The CDR3: CASSSRNTGELFF. CDR3 nucleotides: TGTGCCAGCAGCTCCCGGAACACCGGGGAGCTGTTTTTT. Drawing the rest from reference TRBV7-6 and TRBJ2-2, the complete variable domain is GAGVSQSPRYKVTKRGQDVALRCDPISGHVSLYWYRQALGQGPEFLTYFNYEAQQDKSGLPNDRFSAERPEGSISTLTIQRTEQRDSAMYRCASSSRNTGELFFGEGSRLTVL.